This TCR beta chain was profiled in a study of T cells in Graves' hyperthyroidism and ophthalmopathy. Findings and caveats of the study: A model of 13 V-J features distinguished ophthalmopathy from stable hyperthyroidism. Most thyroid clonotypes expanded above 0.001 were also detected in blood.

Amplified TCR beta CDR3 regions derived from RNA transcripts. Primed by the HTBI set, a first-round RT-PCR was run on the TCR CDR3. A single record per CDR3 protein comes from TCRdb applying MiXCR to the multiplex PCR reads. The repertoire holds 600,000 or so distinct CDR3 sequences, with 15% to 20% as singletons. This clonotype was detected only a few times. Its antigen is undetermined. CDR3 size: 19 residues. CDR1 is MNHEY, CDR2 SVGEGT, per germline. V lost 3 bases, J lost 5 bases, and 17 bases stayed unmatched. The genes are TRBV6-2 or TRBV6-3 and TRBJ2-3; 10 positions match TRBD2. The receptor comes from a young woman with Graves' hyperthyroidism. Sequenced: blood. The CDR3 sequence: CASSYLLEASGSGVDTQYF. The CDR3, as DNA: TGTGCCAGCAGTTATCTTCTAGAGGCTAGCGGGAGCGGAGTAGATACGCAGTATTTT.